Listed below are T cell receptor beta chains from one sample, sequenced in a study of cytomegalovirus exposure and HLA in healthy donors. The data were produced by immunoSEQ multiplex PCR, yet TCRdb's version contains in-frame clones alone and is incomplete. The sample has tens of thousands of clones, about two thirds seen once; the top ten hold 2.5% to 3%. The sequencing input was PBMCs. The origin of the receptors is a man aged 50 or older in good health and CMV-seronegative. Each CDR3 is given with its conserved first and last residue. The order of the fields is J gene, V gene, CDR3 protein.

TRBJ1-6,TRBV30,CAWSEVTARFTLHF
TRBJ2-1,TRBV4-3,CASSQGPSGKGDEQFF
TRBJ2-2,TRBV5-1,CASSSGQGAGGELFF
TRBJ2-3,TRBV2,CASSANRGQQYF
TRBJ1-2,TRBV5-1,CASSVALGVYGYTF
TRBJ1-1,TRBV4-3,CASSQGGGESFF
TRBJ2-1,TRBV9,CASSVGSGRLYEQFF
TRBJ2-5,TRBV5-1,CASSGTESAETQYF
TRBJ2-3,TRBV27,CASEFKGDGTDTQYF
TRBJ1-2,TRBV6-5,CASSRDRGDYGYTF
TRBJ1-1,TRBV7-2,CASSLNAGLNTEAFF
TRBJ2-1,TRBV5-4,CASSLKAGYEQFF
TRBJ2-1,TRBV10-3,CAIRGRESNEQFF
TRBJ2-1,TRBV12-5,CASFQGVRETNEQFF
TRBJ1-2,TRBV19,CASSTGTRYGYTF
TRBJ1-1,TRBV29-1,CSVASTGGNTEAFF
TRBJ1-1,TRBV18,CASSPQQGSNTEAFF
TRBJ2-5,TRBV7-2,CASSQQARQETQYF
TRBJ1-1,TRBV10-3,CAIRTGQGAYDTEAFF
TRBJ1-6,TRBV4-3,CASSRTGYNSPLHF
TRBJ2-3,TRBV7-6,CASSLPSGGTDTQYF
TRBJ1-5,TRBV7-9,CASSRGDRGVGQPQHF
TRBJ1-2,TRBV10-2,CASSEKAGGFYGYTF
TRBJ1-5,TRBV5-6,CASSRKQGESNQPQHF
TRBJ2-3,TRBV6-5,CASSSWDFTDTQYF
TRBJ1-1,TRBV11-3,CASSAVLNTEAFF
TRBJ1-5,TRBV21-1,CASSKAGGGGARKYCNQPQHF
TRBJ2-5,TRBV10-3,CAISVRDTQETQYF
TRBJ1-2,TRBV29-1,CSAGTGGNYGYTF
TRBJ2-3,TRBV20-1,CSASSDYTQYF
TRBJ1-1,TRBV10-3,CAISVDSASTEAFF
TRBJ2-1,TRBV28,CASSVGAGGFNEQFF
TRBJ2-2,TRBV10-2,CASSEWHENTGELFF